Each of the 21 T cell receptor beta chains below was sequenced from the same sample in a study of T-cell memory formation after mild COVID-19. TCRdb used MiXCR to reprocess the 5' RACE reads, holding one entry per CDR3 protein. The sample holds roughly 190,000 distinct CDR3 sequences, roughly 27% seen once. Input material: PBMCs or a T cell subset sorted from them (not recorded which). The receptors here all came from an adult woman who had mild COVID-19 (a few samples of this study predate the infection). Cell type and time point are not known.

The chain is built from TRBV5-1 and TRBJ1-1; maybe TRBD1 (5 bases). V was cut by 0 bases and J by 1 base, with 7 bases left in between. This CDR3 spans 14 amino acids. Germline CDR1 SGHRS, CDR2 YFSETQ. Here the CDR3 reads CASSLGRENTEAFF. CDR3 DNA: TGCGCCAGCAGCTTGGGCAGGGAGAACACTGAAGCTTTCTTT. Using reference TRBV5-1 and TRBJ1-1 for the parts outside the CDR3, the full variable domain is KAGVTQTPRYLIKTRGQQVTLSCSPISGHRSVSWYQQTPGQGLQFLFEYFSETQRNKGNFPGRFSGRQFSNSRSEMNVSTLELGDSALYLCASSLGRENTEAFFGQGTRLTVV.

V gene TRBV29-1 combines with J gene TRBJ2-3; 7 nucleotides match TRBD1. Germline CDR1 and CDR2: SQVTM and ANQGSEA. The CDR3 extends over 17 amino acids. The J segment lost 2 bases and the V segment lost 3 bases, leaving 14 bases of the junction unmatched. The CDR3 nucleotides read TGCAGCGTTGACAATCCAGGGACAGAGGATCTCACAGATACGCAGTATTTT. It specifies CSVDNPGTEDLTDTQYF.

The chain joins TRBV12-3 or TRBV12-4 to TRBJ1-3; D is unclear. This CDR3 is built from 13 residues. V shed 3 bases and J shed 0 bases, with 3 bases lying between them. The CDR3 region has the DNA TGTGCCAGCAGTTTCCCCTCTGGAAACACCATATATTTT. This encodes CASSFPSGNTIYF.

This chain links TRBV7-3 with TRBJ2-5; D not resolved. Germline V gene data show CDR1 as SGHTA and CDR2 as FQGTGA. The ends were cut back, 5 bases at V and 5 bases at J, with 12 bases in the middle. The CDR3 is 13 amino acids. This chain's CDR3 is CASSQAPRETQYF. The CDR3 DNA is TGTGCCAGCAGCCAGGCGCCGCGCGAGACCCAGTACTTC.

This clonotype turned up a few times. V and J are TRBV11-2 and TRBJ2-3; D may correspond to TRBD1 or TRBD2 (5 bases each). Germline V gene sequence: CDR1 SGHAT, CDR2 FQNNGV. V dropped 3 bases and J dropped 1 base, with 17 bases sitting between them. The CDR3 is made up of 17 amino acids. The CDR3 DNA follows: TGTGCCAGCAGCTTCCTCCGACGGGGCCGGGGCACAGATACGCAGTATTTT. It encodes CASSFLRRGRGTDTQYF.

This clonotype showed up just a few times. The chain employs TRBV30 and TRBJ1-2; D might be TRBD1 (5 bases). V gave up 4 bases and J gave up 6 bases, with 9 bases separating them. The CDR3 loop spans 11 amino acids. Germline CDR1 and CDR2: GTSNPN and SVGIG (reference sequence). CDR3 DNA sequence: TGTGCCTGGATGAGGGGTCATGGCTACACCTTC. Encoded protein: CAWMRGHGYTF.

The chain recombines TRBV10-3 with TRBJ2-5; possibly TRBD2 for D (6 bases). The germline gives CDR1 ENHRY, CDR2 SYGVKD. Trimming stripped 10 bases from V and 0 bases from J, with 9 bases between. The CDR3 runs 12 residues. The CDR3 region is CATRDYQETQYF. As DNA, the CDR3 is TGTGCCACCAGGGACTACCAAGAGACCCAGTACTTC.

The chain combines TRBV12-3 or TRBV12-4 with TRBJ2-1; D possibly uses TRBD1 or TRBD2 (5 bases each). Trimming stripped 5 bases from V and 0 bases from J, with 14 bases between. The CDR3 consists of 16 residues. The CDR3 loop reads CASSPPGPRSYNEQFF. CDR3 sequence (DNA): TGTGCCAGCAGTCCACCGGGACCACGCTCCTACAATGAGCAGTTCTTC.

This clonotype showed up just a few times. The CDR3 nucleotides read TGTGCCAGCAGCGTAGTCGGCGGGAGCGCAGATACGCAGTATTTT. Encoded protein: CASSVVGGSADTQYF. The chain combines TRBV9 with TRBJ2-3, with 7 bases lining up with TRBD2. The length of the CDR3 is 15 residues. The germline gives CDR1 SGDLS, CDR2 YYNGEE. With 0 bases clipped from V and 4 bases from J, the junction kept 5 bases outside the gene matches.

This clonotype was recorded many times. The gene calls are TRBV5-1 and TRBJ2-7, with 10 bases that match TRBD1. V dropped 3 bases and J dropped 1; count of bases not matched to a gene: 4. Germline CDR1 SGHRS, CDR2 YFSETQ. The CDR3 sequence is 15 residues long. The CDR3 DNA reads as TGCGCCAGCAGCTATGGGACAGGGGCGTCCTACGAGCAGTACTTC. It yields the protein CASSYGTGASYEQYF.

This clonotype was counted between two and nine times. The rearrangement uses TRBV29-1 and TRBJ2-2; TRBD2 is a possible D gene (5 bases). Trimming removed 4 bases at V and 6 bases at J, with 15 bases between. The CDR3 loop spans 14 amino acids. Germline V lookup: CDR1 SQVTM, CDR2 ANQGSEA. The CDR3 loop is CSVGEPSSPGELFF. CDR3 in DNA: TGCAGCGTTGGGGAGCCATCCAGTCCCGGGGAGCTGTTTTTT.

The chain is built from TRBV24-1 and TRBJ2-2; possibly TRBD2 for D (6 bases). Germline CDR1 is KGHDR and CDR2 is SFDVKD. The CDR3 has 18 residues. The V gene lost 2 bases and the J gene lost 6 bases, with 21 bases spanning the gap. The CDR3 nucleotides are TGTGCCACCAGTGATTATTTTGGGGACTCCGCGGGTCCCGGGGAGCTGTTTTTT. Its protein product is CATSDYFGDSAGPGELFF.

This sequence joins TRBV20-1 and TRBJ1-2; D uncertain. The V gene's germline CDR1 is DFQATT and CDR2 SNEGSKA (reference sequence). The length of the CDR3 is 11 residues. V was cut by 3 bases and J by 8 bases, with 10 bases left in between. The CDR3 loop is CSASSEQGYTF. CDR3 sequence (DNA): TGCAGTGCTAGCTCGGAACAGGGCTACACCTTC.

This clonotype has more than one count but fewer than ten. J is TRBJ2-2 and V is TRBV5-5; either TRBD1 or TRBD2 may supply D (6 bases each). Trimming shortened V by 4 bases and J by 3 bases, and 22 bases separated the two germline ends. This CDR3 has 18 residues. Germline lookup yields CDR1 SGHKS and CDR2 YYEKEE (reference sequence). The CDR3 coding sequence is TGTGCCAGCAGCCCCTCTGGAGGGCAGGGGACGGACACCGGGGAGCTGTTTTTT. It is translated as CASSPSGGQGTDTGELFF.

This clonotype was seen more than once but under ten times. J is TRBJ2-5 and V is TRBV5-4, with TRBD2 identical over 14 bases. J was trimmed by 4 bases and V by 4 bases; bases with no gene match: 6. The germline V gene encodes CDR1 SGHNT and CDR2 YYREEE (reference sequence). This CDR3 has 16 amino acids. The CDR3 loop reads CASSPGGTSGGETQYF. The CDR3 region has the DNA TGTGCCAGCAGCCCTGGAGGGACTAGCGGGGGAGAGACCCAGTACTTC.

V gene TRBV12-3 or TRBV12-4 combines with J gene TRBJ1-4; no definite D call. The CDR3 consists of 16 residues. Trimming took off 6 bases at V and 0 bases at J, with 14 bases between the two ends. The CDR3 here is CASSPRTPPTNEKLFF. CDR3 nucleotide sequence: TGTGCCAGCAGCCCCCGGACTCCTCCAACTAATGAAAAACTGTTTTTT.

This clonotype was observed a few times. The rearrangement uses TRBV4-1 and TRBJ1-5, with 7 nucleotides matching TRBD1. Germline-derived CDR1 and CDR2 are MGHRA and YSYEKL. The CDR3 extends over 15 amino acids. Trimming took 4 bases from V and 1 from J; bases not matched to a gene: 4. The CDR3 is CASSRGQESNQPQHF. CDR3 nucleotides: TGCGCCAGCAGCCGAGGACAGGAGAGCAATCAGCCCCAGCATTTT.

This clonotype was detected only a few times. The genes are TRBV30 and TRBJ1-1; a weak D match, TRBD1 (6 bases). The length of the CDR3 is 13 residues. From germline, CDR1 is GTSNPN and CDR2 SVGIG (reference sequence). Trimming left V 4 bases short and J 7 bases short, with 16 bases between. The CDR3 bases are TGTGCCTGGAAACGGACAGAGCGGGTTGAAGCTTTCTTT. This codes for CAWKRTERVEAFF.

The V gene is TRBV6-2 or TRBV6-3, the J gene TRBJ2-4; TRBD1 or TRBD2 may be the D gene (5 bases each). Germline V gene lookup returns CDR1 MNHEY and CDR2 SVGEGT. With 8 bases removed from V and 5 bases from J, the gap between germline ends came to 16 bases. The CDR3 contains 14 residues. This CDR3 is CASGRPRDQNIQYF. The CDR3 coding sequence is TGTGCCAGCGGGAGACCCAGGGACCAAAACATTCAGTACTTC.

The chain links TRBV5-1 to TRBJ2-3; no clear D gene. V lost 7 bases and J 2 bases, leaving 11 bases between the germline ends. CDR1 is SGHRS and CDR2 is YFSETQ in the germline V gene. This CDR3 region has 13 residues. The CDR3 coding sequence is TGCGCCAGCGGTTATAGCTCCACAGATACGCAGTATTTT. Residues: CASGYSSTDTQYF.

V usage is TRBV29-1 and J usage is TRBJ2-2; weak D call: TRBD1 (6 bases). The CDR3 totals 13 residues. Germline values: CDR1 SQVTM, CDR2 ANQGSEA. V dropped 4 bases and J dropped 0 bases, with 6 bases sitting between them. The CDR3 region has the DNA TGCAGCGTTGGGACAGCGAACACCGGGGAGCTGTTTTTT. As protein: CSVGTANTGELFF.